Presented here are 10 T cell receptor beta chains from one specimen sequenced in a study of early T cells in non-severe SARS-CoV-2 infection (dated by TCRdb to the early 2020s). Preparation of the library involved 5' RACE. The sample was run on a NextSeq 500. TCRdb itself trimmed the public reads at Q25 with fastp, ran MiXCR and retained productive beta chains. Rows matching on CDR3 protein sequence are summarized as one entry with the most common DNA and genes. This sample gives 60,000 or so distinct CDR3 sequences in total; around 8.5% of them show up just once. The top ten clones comprise 20% of the sample. Sequenced input: whole blood. All receptors come from an adult who was a healthcare worker with PCR-confirmed SARS-CoV-2 infection or an uninfected control (not recorded which).

The DNA for the CDR3 is TGTGCCAGCAGCTTAGAACACGGCCGGCAGCCCCAGCATTTT. It is translated as CASSLEHGRQPQHF. The chain is built from TRBV7-9 and TRBJ1-5, with D unresolved. Trimming left V 1 base short and J 7 bases short, with 11 bases between. Germline-derived CDR1 and CDR2 are SEHNR and FQNEAQ (reference sequence). This CDR3 spans 14 amino acids. The complete variable domain, with remaining parts taken from reference TRBV7-9 and TRBJ1-5, reads DTGVSQNPRHKITKRGQNVTFRCDPISEHNRLYWYRQTLGQGPEFLTYFQNEAQLEKSRLLSDRFSAERPKGSFSTLEIQRTEQGDSAMYLCASSLEHGRQPQHFGDGTRLSIL.

This clonotype was detected only a few times. The chain combines TRBV7-2 with TRBJ1-6, with 10 bases that match TRBD1. V shed 4 bases and J 10 bases; nucleotides not matched to a gene: 7. Germline-derived CDR1 and CDR2 are SGHTA and FQGNSA. The CDR3 contains 15 residues. CDR3 protein: CASSYVGQGGSPLHF. For the CDR3, the DNA is TGTGCCAGCAGCTACGTAGGACAGGGGGGCTCACCCCTCCACTTT.

The chain uses TRBV9 and TRBJ2-6; D unresolved. Trimming left V 0 bases short and J 2 bases short, with 6 bases between. CDR3 size: 15 residues. Germline assignment: CDR1 SGDLS and CDR2 YYNGEE. The CDR3 protein is CASSVGGTGANVLTF. The CDR3, as DNA: TGTGCCAGCAGCGTAGGGGGTACTGGGGCCAACGTCCTGACTTTC.

A few counts support this clonotype. This rearrangement joins TRBV5-4 to TRBJ1-1; 7 bases agree with TRBD1. This CDR3 has 14 residues. Germline loops: CDR1 SGHNT, CDR2 YYREEE (reference sequence). J gave up 5 bases and V 5 bases, and 9 bases lay outside the gene matches. The CDR3 spells CASRLTGSGTEAFF. CDR3 coding DNA: TGTGCCAGCAGATTGACAGGGTCGGGGACTGAAGCTTTCTTT.

This clonotype was seen repeatedly, ten times or more. The V call is TRBV4-1, the J call TRBJ2-7; TRBD1 aligns across 7 bases. Germline V lookup: CDR1 MGHRA, CDR2 YSYEKL. After removal of 0 bases from V and 2 bases from J, the junction contained 10 bases not matched to a gene. This CDR3 is 17 amino acids long. The CDR3 protein is CASSQDPAQGFAYEQYF. The CDR3 DNA is TGCGCCAGCAGCCAAGATCCGGCACAGGGGTTCGCCTACGAGCAGTACTTC.

This sequence joins TRBV10-2 and TRBJ2-7; the D is unclear. CDR3 length: 13 residues. CDR1 is WSHSY and CDR2 is SAAADI in the germline V gene. Between the trimmed V and J ends, which lost 4 bases and 6 bases, there was a span of 13 bases. The CDR3 sequence is CASSAGGELEQYF. CDR3 nucleotide sequence: TGCGCCAGCAGTGCGGGCGGTGAGCTCGAGCAGTACTTC.

In this sample, this clonotype turned up many times. This rearrangement joins TRBV6-6 to TRBJ1-1, with no clear D. The V and J ends lost 2 bases and 8 bases respectively, with 6 bases between them. The CDR3 has 11 amino acids. From germline, CDR1 is MNHNY and CDR2 SVGAGI (reference sequence). The chain's CDR3 is CASSYLGEAFF. The CDR3 DNA reads as TGTGCCAGCAGTTACCTGGGGGAAGCTTTCTTT.

This clonotype has only a few counts. The chain carries TRBV5-1 and TRBJ1-1; D perhaps matches TRBD1 (6 bases). Trimming pared 6 bases from V and 5 bases from J, leaving 20 bases between. The CDR3 runs to 15 residues. Looked up from germline, CDR1 is SGHRS and CDR2 is YFSETQ. DNA for the CDR3: TGCGCCAGCACCTCCTGGAAAGACCAGGGGACTGAAGCTTTCTTT. Translated: CASTSWKDQGTEAFF.

This chain links TRBV10-3 with TRBJ1-1; the D gene is possibly TRBD1 (6 bases). V was shortened by 5 bases and J by 4 bases, with 14 bases between the two germline ends. Germline CDR1 reads ENHRY; CDR2 reads SYGVKD. The CDR3 extends over 14 amino acids. The CDR3: CAISTGPRGTEAFF. CDR3 coding DNA: TGTGCCATCAGTACAGGGCCTCGGGGCACTGAAGCTTTCTTT.

In this sample, this clonotype turned up a few times. This rearrangement joins TRBV6-1 to TRBJ2-7; D gene ambiguous. Germline-derived CDR1 and CDR2 are MNHNS and SASEGT. Between the trimmed V and J ends, which lost 0 bases and 5 bases, there was a span of 11 bases. This CDR3 has 14 residues. The chain's CDR3 is CASSEAGNVHEQYF. CDR3 sequence (DNA): TGTGCCAGCAGTGAAGCTGGGAATGTCCACGAGCAGTACTTC.